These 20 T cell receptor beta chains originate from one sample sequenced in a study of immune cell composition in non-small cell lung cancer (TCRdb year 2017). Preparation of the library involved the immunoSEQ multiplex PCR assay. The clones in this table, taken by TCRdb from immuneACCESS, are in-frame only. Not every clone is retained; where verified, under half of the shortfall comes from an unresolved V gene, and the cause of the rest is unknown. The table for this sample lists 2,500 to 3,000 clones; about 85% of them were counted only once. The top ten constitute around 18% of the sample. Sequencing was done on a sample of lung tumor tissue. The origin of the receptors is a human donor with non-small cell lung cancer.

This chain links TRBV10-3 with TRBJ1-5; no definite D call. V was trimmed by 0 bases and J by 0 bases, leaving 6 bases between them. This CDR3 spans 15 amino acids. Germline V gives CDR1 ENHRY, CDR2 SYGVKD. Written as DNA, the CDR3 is TGTGCCATCAGTGAGTCACAGTATAGCAATCAGCCCCAGCATTTT. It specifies CAISESQYSNQPQHF.

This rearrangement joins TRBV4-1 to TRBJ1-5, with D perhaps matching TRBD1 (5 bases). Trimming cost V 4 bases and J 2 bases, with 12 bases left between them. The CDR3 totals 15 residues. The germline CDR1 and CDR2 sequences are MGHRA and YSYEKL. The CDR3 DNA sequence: TGCGCCAGCAGCCCCCGGGACTCAGGCAATCAGCCCCAGCATTTT. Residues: CASSPRDSGNQPQHF.

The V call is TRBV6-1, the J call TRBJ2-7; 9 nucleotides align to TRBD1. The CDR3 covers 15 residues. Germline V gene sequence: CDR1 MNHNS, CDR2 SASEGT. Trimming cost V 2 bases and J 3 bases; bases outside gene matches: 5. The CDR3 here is CASSERTGAIYEQYF. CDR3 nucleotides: TGTGCCAGCAGTGAACGGACAGGGGCCATCTACGAGCAGTACTTC.

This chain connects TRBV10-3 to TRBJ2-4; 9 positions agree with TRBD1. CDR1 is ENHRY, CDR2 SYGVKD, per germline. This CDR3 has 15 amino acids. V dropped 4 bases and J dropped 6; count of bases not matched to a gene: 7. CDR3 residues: CAISAGTGMLNIQYF. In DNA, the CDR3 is TGTGCCATCAGTGCCGGGACAGGGATGCTAAACATTCAGTACTTC.

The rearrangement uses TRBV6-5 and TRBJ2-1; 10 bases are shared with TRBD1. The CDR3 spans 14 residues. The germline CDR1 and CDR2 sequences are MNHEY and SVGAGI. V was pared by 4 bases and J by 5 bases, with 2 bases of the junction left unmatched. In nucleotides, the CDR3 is TGTGCCAGCAGTTTGGGACAGGGGAACAATGAGCAGTTCTTC. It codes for CASSLGQGNNEQFF.

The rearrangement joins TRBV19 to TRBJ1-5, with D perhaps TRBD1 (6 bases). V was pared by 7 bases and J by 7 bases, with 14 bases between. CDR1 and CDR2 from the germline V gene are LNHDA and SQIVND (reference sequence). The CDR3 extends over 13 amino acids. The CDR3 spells CASNGGGRQPQHF. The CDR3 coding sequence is TGTGCCAGTAACGGCGGGGGGCGGCAGCCCCAGCATTTT.

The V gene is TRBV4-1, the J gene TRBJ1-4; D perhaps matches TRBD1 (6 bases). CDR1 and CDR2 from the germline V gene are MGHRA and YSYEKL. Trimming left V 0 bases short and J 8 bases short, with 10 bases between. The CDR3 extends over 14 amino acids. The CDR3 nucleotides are TGCGCCAGCAGCCAAGATGGGGGCTGGGAAAAACTGTTTTTT. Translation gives CASSQDGGWEKLFF.

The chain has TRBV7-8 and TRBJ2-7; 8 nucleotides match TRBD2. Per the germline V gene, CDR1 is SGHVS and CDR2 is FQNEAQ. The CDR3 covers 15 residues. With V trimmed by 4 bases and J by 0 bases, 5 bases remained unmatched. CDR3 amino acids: CASSSGRGGSYEQYF. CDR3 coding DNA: TGTGCCAGCAGCTCAGGTCGGGGGGGCTCCTACGAGCAGTACTTC.

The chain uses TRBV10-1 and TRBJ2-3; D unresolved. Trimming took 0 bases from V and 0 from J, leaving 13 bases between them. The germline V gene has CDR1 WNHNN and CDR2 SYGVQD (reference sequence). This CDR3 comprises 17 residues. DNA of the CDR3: TGCGCCAGCAGTGAGTCTACTGTGGGCCCTAGCACAGATACGCAGTATTTT. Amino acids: CASSESTVGPSTDTQYF.

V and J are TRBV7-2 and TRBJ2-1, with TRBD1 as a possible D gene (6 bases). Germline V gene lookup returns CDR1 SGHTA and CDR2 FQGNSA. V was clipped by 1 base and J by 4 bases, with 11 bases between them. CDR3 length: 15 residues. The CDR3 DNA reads TGTGCCAGCAGCTTAGGGCAGGGGTTTTACAATGAGCAGTTCTTC. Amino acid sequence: CASSLGQGFYNEQFF.

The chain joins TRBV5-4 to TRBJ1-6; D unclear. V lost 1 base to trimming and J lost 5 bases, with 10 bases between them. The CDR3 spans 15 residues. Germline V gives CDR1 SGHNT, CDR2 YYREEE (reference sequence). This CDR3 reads CASSLSGLNNSPLHF. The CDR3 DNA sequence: TGTGCCAGCAGCTTGTCTGGACTGAATAATTCACCCCTCCACTTT.

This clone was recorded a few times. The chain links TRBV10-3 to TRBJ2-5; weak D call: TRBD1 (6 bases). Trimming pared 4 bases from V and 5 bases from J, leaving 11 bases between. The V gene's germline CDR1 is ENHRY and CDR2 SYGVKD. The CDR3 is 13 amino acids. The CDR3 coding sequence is TGTGCCATCAGTGGGGCAGGGGAGGAGACCCAGTACTTC. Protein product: CAISGAGEETQYF.

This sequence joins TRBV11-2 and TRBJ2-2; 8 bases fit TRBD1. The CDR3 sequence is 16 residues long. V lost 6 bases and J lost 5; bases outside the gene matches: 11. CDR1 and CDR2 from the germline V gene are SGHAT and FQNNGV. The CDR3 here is CASSYRGQGETGELFF. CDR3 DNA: TGTGCCAGCAGTTACAGAGGACAGGGAGAAACCGGGGAGCTGTTTTTT.

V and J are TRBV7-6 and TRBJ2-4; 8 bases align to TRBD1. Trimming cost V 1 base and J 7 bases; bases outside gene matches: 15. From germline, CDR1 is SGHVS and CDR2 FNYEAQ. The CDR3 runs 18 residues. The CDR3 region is CASSLEALGQAHQNIQYF. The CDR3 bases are TGTGCCAGCAGCTTAGAAGCGCTGGGACAGGCCCACCAGAACATTCAGTACTTC.

CDR3: CAIRQGSLSYNEQFF. Here the CDR3 DNA reads TGTGCCATCAGGCAGGGTTCGTTGTCCTACAATGAGCAGTTCTTC. This chain links TRBV10-3 with TRBJ2-1; maybe TRBD1 (5 bases). The CDR3 has 15 amino acids. Germline assignment: CDR1 ENHRY and CDR2 SYGVKD. The ends were cut back, 6 bases at V and 1 base at J, with 13 bases in the middle.

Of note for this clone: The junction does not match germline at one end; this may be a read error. The CDR3 spells CASSMGGNSEAFF. In DNA, the CDR3 is TGTGCCAGTAGTATGGGGGGGAACAGTGAAGCTTTCTTT. This chain uses TRBV19 with TRBJ1-1; D is possibly TRBD1 (5 bases). The germline V gene encodes CDR1 LNHDA and CDR2 SQIVND (reference sequence). The CDR3 loop spans 13 amino acids.

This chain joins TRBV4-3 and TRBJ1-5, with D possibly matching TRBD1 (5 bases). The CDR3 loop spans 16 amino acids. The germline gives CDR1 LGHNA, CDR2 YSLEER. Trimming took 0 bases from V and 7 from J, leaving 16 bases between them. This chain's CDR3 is CASSQDPGQGRQPQHF. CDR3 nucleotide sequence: TGCGCCAGCAGCCAAGATCCCGGGCAGGGAAGGCAGCCCCAGCATTTT.

The CDR3 loop reads CASRGEGTEAFF. The CDR3 region has the DNA TGTGCCAGCAGGGGGGAGGGCACTGAAGCTTTCTTT. The chain combines TRBV6-5 with TRBJ1-1, with a weak D call TRBD1 (5 bases). Germline CDR1 reads MNHEY; CDR2 reads SVGAGI. This CDR3 is built from 12 residues. The ends were cut back, 6 bases at V and 4 bases at J, with 9 bases in the middle.

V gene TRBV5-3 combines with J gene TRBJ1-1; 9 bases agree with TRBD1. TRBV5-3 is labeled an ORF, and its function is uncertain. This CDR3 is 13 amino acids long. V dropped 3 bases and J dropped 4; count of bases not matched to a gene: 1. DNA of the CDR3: TGTGCCAGAAGCTCACAGGGGGCCACTGAAGCTTTCTTT. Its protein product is CARSSQGATEAFF.

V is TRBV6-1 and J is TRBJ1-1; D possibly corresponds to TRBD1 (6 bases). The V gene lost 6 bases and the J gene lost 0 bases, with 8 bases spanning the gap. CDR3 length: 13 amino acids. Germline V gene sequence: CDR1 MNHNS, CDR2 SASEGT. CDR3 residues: CASRDRMNTEAFF. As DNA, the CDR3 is TGTGCCAGCAGGGACAGAATGAACACTGAAGCTTTCTTT.